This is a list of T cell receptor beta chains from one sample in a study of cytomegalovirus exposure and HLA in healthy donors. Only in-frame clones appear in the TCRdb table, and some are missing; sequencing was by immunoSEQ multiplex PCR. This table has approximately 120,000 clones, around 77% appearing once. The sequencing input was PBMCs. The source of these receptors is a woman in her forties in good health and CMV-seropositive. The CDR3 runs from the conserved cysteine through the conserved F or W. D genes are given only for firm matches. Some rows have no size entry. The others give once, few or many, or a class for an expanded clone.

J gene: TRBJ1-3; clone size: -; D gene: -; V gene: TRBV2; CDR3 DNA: TGTGCCAGCAGTAACAGAGGGATAGGAGGAAACACCATATATTTT; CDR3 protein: CASSNRGIGGNTIYF
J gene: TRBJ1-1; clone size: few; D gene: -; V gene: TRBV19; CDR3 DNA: TGTGCCAGTAGAAGGTTTGTGGAGACTGAAGCTTTCTTT; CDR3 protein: CASRRFVETEAFF
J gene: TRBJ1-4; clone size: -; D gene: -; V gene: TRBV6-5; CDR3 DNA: TGTGCCAGCAGTTACTCGGCAGGGGCGCCCCGTGAAAAACTGTTTTTT; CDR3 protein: CASSYSAGAPREKLFF
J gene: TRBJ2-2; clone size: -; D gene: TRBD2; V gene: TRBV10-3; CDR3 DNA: TGTGCCATCAGTGAGTCGACTAGCGGGAGATATCGGAATGCCGGGGAGCTGTTTTTT; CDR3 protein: CAISESTSGRYRNAGELFF
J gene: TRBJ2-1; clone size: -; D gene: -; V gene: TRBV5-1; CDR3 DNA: TGCGCCAGCAGCTTGGGGGCTGAGCAGTTCTTC; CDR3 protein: CASSLGAEQFF
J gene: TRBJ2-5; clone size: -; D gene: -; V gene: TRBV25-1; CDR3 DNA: TGTGCCAGCAGTCTATCGCTAGGTGGAGAGACCCAGTACTTC; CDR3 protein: CASSLSLGGETQYF
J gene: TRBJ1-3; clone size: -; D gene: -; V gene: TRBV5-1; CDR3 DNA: TGCGCCAGCAGCTTGGCGGGTCAGAGCTCTGGAAACACCATATATTTT; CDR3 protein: CASSLAGQSSGNTIYF
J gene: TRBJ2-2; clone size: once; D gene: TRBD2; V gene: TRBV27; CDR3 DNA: TGTGCCAGCAGTTTATTCGTCCCAGCGGGATTGAGCACCGGGGAGCTGTTTTTT; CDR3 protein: CASSLFVPAGLSTGELFF
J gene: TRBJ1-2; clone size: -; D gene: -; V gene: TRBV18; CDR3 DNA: TGTGCCAGCTCATCAATACGTACAACTAACTATGGCTACACCTTC; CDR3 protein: CASSSIRTTNYGYTF
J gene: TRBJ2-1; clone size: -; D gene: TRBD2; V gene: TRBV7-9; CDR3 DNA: TGTGCCAGCAGCTTAGTGGGGGGGACTAGCGGGAGCTACAATGAGCAGTTCTTC; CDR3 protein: CASSLVGGTSGSYNEQFF
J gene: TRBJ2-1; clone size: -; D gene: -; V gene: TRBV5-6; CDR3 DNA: TGTGCCAGCAGCTTAGGAGGGGTCAATGAGCAGTTCTTC; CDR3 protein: CASSLGGVNEQFF
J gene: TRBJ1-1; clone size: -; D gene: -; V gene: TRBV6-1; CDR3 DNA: TGTGCCAGCAGTCAGGGGTGGAACACTGAAGCTTTCTTT; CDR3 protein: CASSQGWNTEAFF
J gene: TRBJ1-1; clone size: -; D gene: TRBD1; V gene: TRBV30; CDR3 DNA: TGTGCCTGGAGGGCCCCAGGGGGCCTCGGATCTGAAGCTTTCTTT; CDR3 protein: CAWRAPGGLGSEAFF
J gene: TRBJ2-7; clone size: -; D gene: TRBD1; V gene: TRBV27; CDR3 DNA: TGTGCCAGCAGTTGGATAGCCAGACAGGGTCTCCACGAGCAGTACTTC; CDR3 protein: CASSWIARQGLHEQYF
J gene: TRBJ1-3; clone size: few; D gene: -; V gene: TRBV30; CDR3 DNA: TGTGCCTGGGAGCCTCCCAGGGATCCCTCTGGAAACACCATATATTTT; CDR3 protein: CAWEPPRDPSGNTIYF
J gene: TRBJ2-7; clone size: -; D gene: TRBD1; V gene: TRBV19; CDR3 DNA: TGTGCCAGTAGTATCCAGGGGGACGGGCGAACCTACGAGCAGTACTTC; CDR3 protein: CASSIQGDGRTYEQYF
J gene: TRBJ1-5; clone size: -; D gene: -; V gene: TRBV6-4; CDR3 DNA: TGTGCCAGCAGTGACTCGAAATATCGGGACAAATATCAGCCCCAGCATTTT; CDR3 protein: CASSDSKYRDKYQPQHF
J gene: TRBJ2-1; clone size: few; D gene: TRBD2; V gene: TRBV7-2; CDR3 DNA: TGTGCCAGCAGCTTGGGCGGGGGAAGGGTCCACAATGAGCAGTTCTTC; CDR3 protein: CASSLGGGRVHNEQFF
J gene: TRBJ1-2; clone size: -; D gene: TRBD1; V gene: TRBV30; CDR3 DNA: TGTGCCTGGGGGGGACAGGGGATTAGTGGCTACACCTTC; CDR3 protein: CAWGGQGISGYTF
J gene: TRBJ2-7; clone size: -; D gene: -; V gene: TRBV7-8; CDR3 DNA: TGTGCCAGCAGCTTAGTCGGTCAGAGGTCCGAGCAGTACTTC; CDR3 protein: CASSLVGQRSEQYF
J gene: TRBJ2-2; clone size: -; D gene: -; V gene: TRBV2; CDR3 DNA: TGTGCCAGCAGTGGCGAGGGAAGGGCCGGGGAGCTGTTTTTT; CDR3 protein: CASSGEGRAGELFF
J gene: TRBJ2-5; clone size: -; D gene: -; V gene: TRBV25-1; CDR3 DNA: TGTGCCAGCAGTGCGTCCAGGGCTGCAGAGACCCAGTACTTC; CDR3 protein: CASSASRAAETQYF
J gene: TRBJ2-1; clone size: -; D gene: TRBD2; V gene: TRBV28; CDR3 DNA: TGTGCCAGCAGTCTGGGACTAGCGGGAGGTTACAATGAGCAGTTCTTC; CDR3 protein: CASSLGLAGGYNEQFF
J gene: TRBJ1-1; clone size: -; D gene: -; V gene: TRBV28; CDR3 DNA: TGTGCCAGCAGTTTATGGCGAGGGAACACTGAAGCTTTCTTT; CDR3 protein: CASSLWRGNTEAFF
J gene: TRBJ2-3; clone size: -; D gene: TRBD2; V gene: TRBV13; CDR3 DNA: TGTGCCGTGTCGGGAGGGCCCACAGATACGCAGTATTTT; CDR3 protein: CAVSGGPTDTQYF
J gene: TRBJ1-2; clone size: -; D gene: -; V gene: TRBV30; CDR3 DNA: TGTGCCTGGGCACGCGGGTATGATGGCTACACCTTC; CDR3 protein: CAWARGYDGYTF
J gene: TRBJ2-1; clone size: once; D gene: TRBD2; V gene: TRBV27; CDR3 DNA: TGTGCCAGCAGTTCTGAGGGACTAGCGGGGACCAATGAGCAGTTCTTC; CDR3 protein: CASSSEGLAGTNEQFF
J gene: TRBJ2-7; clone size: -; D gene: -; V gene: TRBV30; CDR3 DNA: TGTGCCTGGAGTGTAGGTCAGGGCGACGAGCAGTACTTC; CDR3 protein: CAWSVGQGDEQYF
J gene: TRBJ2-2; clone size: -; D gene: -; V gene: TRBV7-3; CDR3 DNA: TGTGCCAGCAGCTCTGGACTGAACACCGGGGAGCTGTTTTTT; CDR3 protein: CASSSGLNTGELFF
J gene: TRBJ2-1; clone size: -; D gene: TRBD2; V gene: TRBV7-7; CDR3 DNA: TGTGCTAGCAGCTTATTGCGAGCGGGGGAGCAGTTCTTC; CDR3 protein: CASSLLRAGEQFF
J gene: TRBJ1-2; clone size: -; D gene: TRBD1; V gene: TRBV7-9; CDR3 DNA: TGTGCCAGCAGCCCAGGACAGGGGTTAAGGGGCTACACCTTC; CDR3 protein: CASSPGQGLRGYTF
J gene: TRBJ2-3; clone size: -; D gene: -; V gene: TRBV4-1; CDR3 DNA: TGCGCCAGCGGGGAGTCTAGGCAGGGGCCTAGCACAGATACGCAGTATTTT; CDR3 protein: CASGESRQGPSTDTQYF
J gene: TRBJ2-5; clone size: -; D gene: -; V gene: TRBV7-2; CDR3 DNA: TGTGCCAGCTCGGACTACAGGCAGACCCAGTACTTC; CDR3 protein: CASSDYRQTQYF
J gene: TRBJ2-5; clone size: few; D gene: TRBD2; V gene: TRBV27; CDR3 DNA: TGTGCCAGCAGTTTAACCCCTAGCGGGAGCATGGGGACCCAGTACTTC; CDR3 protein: CASSLTPSGSMGTQYF
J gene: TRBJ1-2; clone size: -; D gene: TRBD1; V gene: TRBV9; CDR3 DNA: TGTGCCAGCAGCGTCAGGGGGCACTATGGCTACACCTTC; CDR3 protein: CASSVRGHYGYTF
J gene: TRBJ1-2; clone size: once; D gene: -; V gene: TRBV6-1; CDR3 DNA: TGTGCCAGTAGGAAGGGAGGCTATGGCTACACCTTC; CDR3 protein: CASRKGGYGYTF
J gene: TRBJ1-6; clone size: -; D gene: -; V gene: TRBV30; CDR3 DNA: TGTGCCTGGGGCAGACTTAATTCACCCCTCCACTTT; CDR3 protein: CAWGRLNSPLHF
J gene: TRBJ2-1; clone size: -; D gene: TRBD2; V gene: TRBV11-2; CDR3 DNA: TGTGCCAGCAGCCTAGGGTGGCGCGGGGGAAGGAGTTACAATGAGCAGTTCTTC; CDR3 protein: CASSLGWRGGRSYNEQFF
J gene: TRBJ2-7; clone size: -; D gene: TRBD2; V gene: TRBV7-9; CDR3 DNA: TGTGCCAGCAGCTCGGGACTAGCGGGACTCGAGCAGTACTTC; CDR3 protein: CASSSGLAGLEQYF
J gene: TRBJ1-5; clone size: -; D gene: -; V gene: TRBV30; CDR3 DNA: TGTGCCTGGAGTAAAACAGGGCGGCAGCCCCAGCATTTT; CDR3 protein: CAWSKTGRQPQHF
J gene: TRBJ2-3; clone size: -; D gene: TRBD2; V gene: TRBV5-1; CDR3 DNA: TGCGCCAGCACCTCCGGGACTAGGGGTGATACGCAGTATTTT; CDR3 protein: CASTSGTRGDTQYF
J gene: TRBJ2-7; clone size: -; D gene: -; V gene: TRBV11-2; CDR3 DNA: TGTGCCAGCAGCCCCCGGGGAAACTACGAGCAGTACTTC; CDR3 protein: CASSPRGNYEQYF
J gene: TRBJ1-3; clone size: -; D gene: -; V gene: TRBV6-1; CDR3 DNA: TGTGCCAGCAGTGTGAGACAGGTTGGAAACACCATATATTTT; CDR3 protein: CASSVRQVGNTIYF
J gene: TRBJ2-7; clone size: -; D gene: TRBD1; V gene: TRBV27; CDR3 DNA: TGTGCCACCCGGGACAGATTCTACGAGCAGTACTTC; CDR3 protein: CATRDRFYEQYF
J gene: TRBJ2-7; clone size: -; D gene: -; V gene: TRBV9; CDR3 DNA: TGTGCCAGCAGCTTAGGGGCTAGCGTACCATCACTCTCCTACGAGCAGTACTTC; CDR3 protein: CASSLGASVPSLSYEQYF
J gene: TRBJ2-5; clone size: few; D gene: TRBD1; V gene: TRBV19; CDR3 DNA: TGTGCCAGTAGTGCCTCCCGTGCACAGGGGGTTCTAGAGACCCAGTACTTC; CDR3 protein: CASSASRAQGVLETQYF
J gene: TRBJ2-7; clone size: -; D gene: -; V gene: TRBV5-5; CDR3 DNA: TGTGCCAGCAGCTTGGGGGCAGACTCCTACGAGCAGTACTTC; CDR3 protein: CASSLGADSYEQYF
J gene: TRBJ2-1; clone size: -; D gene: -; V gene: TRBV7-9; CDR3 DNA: TGTGCCAGCAGCTCCACAGACATATCTGATGAGCAGTTCTTC; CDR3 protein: CASSSTDISDEQFF
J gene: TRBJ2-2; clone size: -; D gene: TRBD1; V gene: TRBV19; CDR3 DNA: TGTGCCAGTAGTATAGGGGGACAGGGCCCCGGGGAGCTGTTTTTT; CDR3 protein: CASSIGGQGPGELFF
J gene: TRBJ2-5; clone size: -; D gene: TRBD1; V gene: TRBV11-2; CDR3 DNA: TGTGCCAGCAGAAGGACAGGGGCTAACTTGAAAGAGACCCAGTACTTC; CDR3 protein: CASRRTGANLKETQYF
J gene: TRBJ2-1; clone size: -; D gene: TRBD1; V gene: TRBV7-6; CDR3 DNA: TGTGCCAGCAGCCCACGAGCAGGGGACAGAAATGAGCAGTTCTTC; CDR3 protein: CASSPRAGDRNEQFF
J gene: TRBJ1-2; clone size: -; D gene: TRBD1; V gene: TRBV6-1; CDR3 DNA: TGTGCCAGCAGTGAATCTTTGACAGGGGGCTATGGCTACACCTTC; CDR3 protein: CASSESLTGGYGYTF
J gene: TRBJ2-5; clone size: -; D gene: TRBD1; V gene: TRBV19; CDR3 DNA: TGTGCCAGTAGTATAACGCGGGACAGGGGGCGCGAGACCCAGTACTTC; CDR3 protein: CASSITRDRGRETQYF